Below are 9 T cell receptor beta chains sequenced from a single sample in a study of blood T cells in healthy people across ages. The use of a sample-barcoded 5' primer and a J-beta primer mix characterized a second PCR of roughly 7 to 12 cycles. TCRdb recomputed calls from the 5' RACE reads with MiXCR, one row per CDR3 protein. The sample consists of fewer than 800,000 distinct CDR3 sequences, roughly 25% of them appearing once. This sample also appeared in a second study, on T cells of mothers and their children.

The sample comprised blood. These receptors were taken from a boy between 10 and 17 years old in good health.

The chain recombines TRBV20-1 with TRBJ2-3; D remains ambiguous. V lost 0 bases, J lost 1 base, and 17 bases lay in between. The CDR3 spans 17 residues. Germline V gives CDR1 DFQATT, CDR2 SNEGSKA (reference sequence). The CDR3 region is CSAREIESWGGTDTQYF. DNA of the CDR3: TGCAGTGCTAGAGAAATCGAATCGTGGGGTGGCACAGATACGCAGTATTTT.

This clonotype was seen a handful of times. This chain links TRBV19 with TRBJ1-2; TRBD1 agrees at 7 bases. The CDR3 contains 16 residues. J gave up 1 base and V 0 bases, and 5 bases lay outside the gene matches. The germline CDR1 and CDR2 sequences are LNHDA and SQIVND (reference sequence). CDR3 amino acids: CASSIDRDRVNYGYTF. The CDR3 DNA is TGTGCCAGTAGTATAGACCGGGACAGAGTTAACTATGGCTACACCTTC.

This chain uses TRBV29-1 with TRBJ1-4; D gene uncertain. Germline V gene lookup returns CDR1 SQVTM and CDR2 ANQGSEA. The CDR3 has 13 residues. V was trimmed by 7 bases and J by 4 bases, leaving 13 bases between them. The CDR3 is CSASKGLNEKLFF. The CDR3 nucleotides are TGCAGCGCGTCGAAAGGTCTTAATGAAAAACTGTTTTTT.

CDR3 sequence: CSVVEDSNTEAFF. As DNA, the CDR3 is TGCAGCGTTGTGGAGGACTCGAACACTGAAGCTTTCTTT. The chain combines TRBV29-1 with TRBJ1-1; no reliable D call. Between the trimmed V and J ends, which lost 4 bases and 1 base, there was a span of 10 bases. Germline V lookup: CDR1 SQVTM, CDR2 ANQGSEA. CDR3 length: 13 amino acids.

The chain couples TRBV13 to TRBJ1-1; D is uncertain. The ends were cut back, 7 bases at V and 2 bases at J, with 11 bases in the middle. Germline CDR1 and CDR2: PRHDT and FYEKMQ (reference sequence). The CDR3 sequence is 13 residues long. For the CDR3, the DNA is TGTGCCAGCACCTTGGGGTATAACACTGAAGCTTTCTTT. This codes for CASTLGYNTEAFF. The complete variable domain, with remaining parts taken from reference TRBV13 and TRBJ1-1, reads AAGVIQSPRHLIKEKRETATLKCYPIPRHDTVYWYQQGPGQDPQFLISFYEKMQSDKGSIPDRFSAQQFSDYHSELNMSSLELGDSALYFCASTLGYNTEAFFGQGTRLTVV.

This clonotype has a single count. The V call is TRBV24-1, the J call TRBJ1-5; 7 nucleotides align to TRBD1. This CDR3 is built from 15 residues. V was clipped by 4 bases and J by 3 bases; unmatched bases: 5. Germline assignment: CDR1 KGHDR and CDR2 SFDVKD. DNA of the CDR3: TGTGCCACCAGTGAGTCACAGGGGTTCAATCAGCCCCAGCATTTT. As protein: CATSESQGFNQPQHF.

The chain carries TRBV7-2 and TRBJ1-3; D perhaps matches TRBD1 (6 bases). Trimming removed 3 bases from V and 4 bases from J, with 13 bases in between. The CDR3 is 15 amino acids. Per the germline V gene, CDR1 is SGHTA and CDR2 is FQGNSA. The CDR3 protein is CASSFWGGSGNTIYF. Written as DNA, the CDR3 is TGTGCCAGCAGCTTCTGGGGGGGCTCAGGAAACACCATATATTTT.

The rearrangement links TRBV6-1 to TRBJ2-5; maybe TRBD2 (6 bases). The J call is in doubt because the DNA end fits TRBJ2-7 better. The CDR3 has 14 amino acids. Germline loops: CDR1 MNHNS, CDR2 SASEGT. CDR3 sequence reads: CASSDAGISYEQYF. The CDR3 nucleotides read TGTGCCAGCAGTGACGCGGGGATCTCCTACGAGCAGTACTTC.

The table lists this clonotype with a few counts. This sequence joins TRBV6-5 and TRBJ2-5; D is unclear. Germline loops: CDR1 MNHEY, CDR2 SVGAGI. The CDR3 runs 12 residues. Trimming left V 9 bases short and J 4 bases short, with 12 bases between. The CDR3 sequence is CASGRERETQYF. Here the CDR3 DNA reads TGTGCCAGTGGCAGAGAAAGAGAGACCCAGTACTTC.